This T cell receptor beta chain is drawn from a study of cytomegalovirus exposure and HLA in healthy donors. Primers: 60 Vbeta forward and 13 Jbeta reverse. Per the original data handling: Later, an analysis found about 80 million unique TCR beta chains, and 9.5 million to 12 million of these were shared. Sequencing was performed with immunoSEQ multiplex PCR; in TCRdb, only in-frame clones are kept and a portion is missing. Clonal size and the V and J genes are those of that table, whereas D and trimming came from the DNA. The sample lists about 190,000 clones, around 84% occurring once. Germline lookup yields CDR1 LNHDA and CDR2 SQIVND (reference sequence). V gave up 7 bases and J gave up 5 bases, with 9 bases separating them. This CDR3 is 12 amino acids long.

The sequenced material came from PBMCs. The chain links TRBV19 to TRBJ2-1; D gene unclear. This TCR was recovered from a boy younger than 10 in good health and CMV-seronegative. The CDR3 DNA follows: TGTGCCAGTACTGCTCGGGACAATGAGCAGTTCTTC. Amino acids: CASTARDNEQFF.